The 19 T cell receptor beta chains given below trace back to one sample, sequenced in a study of shared T cell receptors in the human thymus. Clones were sequenced by immunoSEQ multiplex PCR, and TCRdb holds only the in-frame ones, with some missing. The data hold around 730,000 clones, with approximately 85% observed a single time. These data also featured in a second study, about human thymus T cells.

The sequenced sample consisted of thymocytes. The receptors come from a girl in the first two years of life with a congenital heart defect.

On this clone: Different DNA sequences within this sample yield the same CDR3. The gene calls are TRBV27 and TRBJ1-2; 10 positions match TRBD1. With 6 bases clipped from V and 6 bases from J, the junction kept 4 bases outside the gene matches. In germline, CDR1 is MNHEY, CDR2 SMNVEV (reference sequence). The CDR3 is 13 amino acids. The CDR3 coding sequence is TGTGCCAGCAGCTCGGGGACAGGGGATGGCTACACCTTC. This sequence encodes CASSSGTGDGYTF.

The rearrangement links TRBV28 to TRBJ1-2; perhaps TRBD1 as D (5 bases). The length of the CDR3 is 14 residues. The V end lost 7 bases, the J end lost 8 bases, and 20 bases lay between the germline ends. In germline, CDR1 is MDHEN, CDR2 SYDVKM. The CDR3 DNA is TGTGCCAGCAAGACCCTACAGGAAGGGGAAGGCTACACCTTC. Translating it yields CASKTLQEGEGYTF.

J is TRBJ1-2 and V is TRBV19; maybe TRBD1 (5 bases). Germline-derived CDR1 and CDR2 are LNHDA and SQIVND (reference sequence). The ends were cut back, 5 bases at V and 0 bases at J, with 10 bases in the middle. The CDR3 extends over 14 amino acids. CDR3 sequence: CASSGHGANYGYTF. For the CDR3, the DNA is TGTGCCAGTAGTGGACACGGAGCTAACTATGGCTACACCTTC.

The genes are TRBV28 and TRBJ2-7; 8 bases align to TRBD1. Per the germline V gene, CDR1 is MDHEN and CDR2 is SYDVKM. CDR3 length: 17 residues. V was pared by 0 bases and J by 2 bases, with 9 bases of the junction left unmatched. The CDR3 protein is CASSLCPVGTGAYEQYF. The CDR3 DNA is TGTGCCAGCAGTTTATGTCCCGTGGGGACAGGCGCCTACGAGCAGTACTTC.

As DNA, the CDR3 is TGTGCCAGCAGCTTGTATGGACTAGCGGGGGGGCCTGGCACAGATACGCAGTATTTT. It yields the protein CASSLYGLAGGPGTDTQYF. This chain connects TRBV5-4 to TRBJ2-3; 15 bases are a match to TRBD2. With 1 base clipped from V and 1 base from J, the junction kept 7 bases outside the gene matches. Germline CDR1 and CDR2: SGHNT and YYREEE (reference sequence). The CDR3 runs to 19 residues.

The chain recombines TRBV11-2 with TRBJ1-1; D is uncertain. The CDR3 runs 17 residues. V gave up 5 bases and J gave up 0 bases, with 19 bases separating them. From germline, CDR1 is SGHAT and CDR2 FQNNGV. CDR3 region: CASSVISIQVMNTEAFF. DNA of the CDR3: TGTGCCAGCAGCGTAATCAGTATCCAGGTTATGAACACTGAAGCTTTCTTT.

The chain employs TRBV18 and TRBJ1-5; unclear D gene. V was trimmed by 3 bases and J by 1 base, leaving 10 bases between them. This CDR3 is 15 amino acids long. Germline assignment: CDR1 KGHSH and CDR2 LQKENI. This chain's CDR3 is CASSPVGRSNQPQHF. In DNA, the CDR3 is TGTGCCAGCTCACCGGTAGGGAGAAGCAATCAGCCCCAGCATTTT.

This chain uses TRBV19 with TRBJ1-1; TRBD1 is a possible D gene (6 bases). The germline CDR1 and CDR2 sequences are LNHDA and SQIVND (reference sequence). The V gene lost 3 bases and the J gene lost 2 bases, with 13 bases spanning the gap. The CDR3 sequence is 15 residues long. In DNA, the CDR3 is TGTGCCAGTAGTATGACGACAGGTCTTAACACTGAAGCTTTCTTT. It yields the protein CASSMTTGLNTEAFF.

This chain connects TRBV6-6 to TRBJ1-5; D gene unclear. The CDR3 contains 16 residues. Germline CDR1 is MNHNY and CDR2 is SVGAGI (reference sequence). The ends were cut back, 0 bases at V and 3 bases at J, with 12 bases in the middle. CDR3 in amino acids: CASSYSIQQNNQPQHF. The CDR3 coding sequence is TGTGCCAGCAGTTACTCGATCCAACAGAACAATCAGCCCCAGCATTTT.

This chain uses TRBV5-8 with TRBJ1-6; 9 bases line up with TRBD1. The CDR3 totals 18 residues. The junction had 17 bases not matched to a gene; V was cut back by 3 bases and J by 10 bases. Germline CDR1 and CDR2: SGHTS and YDEGEE. The CDR3 sequence: CASSSCRDRENTLSPLHF. The CDR3 DNA reads TGTGCCAGCAGCTCATGCCGGGACAGGGAGAACACGCTATCACCCCTCCACTTT.

Concerning this clone itself: Other DNA sequences in the same sample also yield this CDR3. The gene calls are TRBV5-4 and TRBJ2-2; D not resolved. The germline gives CDR1 SGHNT, CDR2 YYREEE (reference sequence). The CDR3 is made up of 12 amino acids. The germline V and J ends were trimmed by 2 bases and 5 bases, with 4 bases remaining between them. The CDR3 nucleotides are TGTGCCAGCAGCTTTAGTACCGGGGAGCTGTTTTTT. Amino acids: CASSFSTGELFF.

This chain connects TRBV4-2 to TRBJ1-1; perhaps TRBD1 as D (6 bases). The CDR3 runs to 19 residues. Trimming left V 3 bases short and J 4 bases short, with 27 bases between. Germline loops: CDR1 LGHNA, CDR2 YNFKEQ. The CDR3 sequence is CASSHAPDRTGGWATEAFF. CDR3 in DNA: TGTGCCAGCAGCCACGCCCCAGACAGGACGGGGGGGTGGGCCACTGAAGCTTTCTTT.

The J gene is TRBJ1-2, the V gene TRBV7-2; weak D call: TRBD1 (5 bases). This CDR3 spans 17 amino acids. Trimming took 2 bases from V and 3 from J, leaving 19 bases between them. Germline V CDR1 and CDR2: SGHTA, FQGNSA. The CDR3 coding sequence is TGTGCCAGCAGCTTAATACCGTGGGAGGGGCGATACTATGGCTACACCTTC. Translation: CASSLIPWEGRYYGYTF.

There are a few counts of this clone. One end of the junction does not line up with germline, which may come from a read error. The chain recombines TRBV5-1 with TRBJ1-2; 7 nucleotides line up with TRBD1. This CDR3 spans 16 amino acids. The germline CDR1 and CDR2 sequences are SGHRS and YFSETQ. CDR3 sequence reads: CASSLGAHFTGTVAHF. As DNA, the CDR3 is TGCGCCAGCAGCTTGGGGGCCCACTTTACCGGGACAGTAGCCCACTTC.

This chain joins TRBV9 and TRBJ2-1; tentatively, D is TRBD2 (7 bases). This CDR3 is 21 amino acids long. V was cut by 3 bases and J by 5 bases, with 33 bases left in between. Germline V gives CDR1 SGDLS, CDR2 YYNGEE. This CDR3 is CASSATQGGVWRGPSHNEQFF. In nucleotides, the CDR3 is TGTGCCAGCAGCGCAACCCAAGGGGGTGTCTGGCGGGGGCCAAGTCACAATGAGCAGTTCTTC.

With respect to this clone: This CDR3 is missing its conserved last phenylalanine or tryptophan, likely due to a read error. The chain recombines TRBV30 with TRBJ1-6; 9 bases line up with TRBD1. Germline-derived CDR1 and CDR2 are GTSNPN and SVGIG (reference sequence). This CDR3 has 15 residues. Unmatched junction bases numbered 9, after V lost 5 bases and J lost 7 bases. The CDR3 DNA is TGTGCCTGGGGGGTCTCGGGACAGGGAAATTCACCCCTCCACGTT. It encodes CAWGVSGQGNSPLHV.

The rearrangement joins TRBV5-1 to TRBJ2-2; 7 nucleotides match TRBD1. Per the germline V gene, CDR1 is SGHRS and CDR2 is YFSETQ. The CDR3 spans 15 residues. Losses at the gene ends were 3 bases for V and 3 bases for J; bases not matched to a gene: 5. The CDR3 loop reads CASSSDRRYTGELFF. CDR3 DNA: TGCGCCAGCAGCTCGGACAGGAGATACACCGGGGAGCTGTTTTTT.

The chain couples TRBV27 to TRBJ1-1; 12 nucleotides agree with TRBD1. The length of the CDR3 is 16 residues. The ends lost 2 bases at V and 4 bases at J; junction bases unmatched: 5. The germline V gene encodes CDR1 MNHEY and CDR2 SMNVEV (reference sequence). Here the CDR3 DNA reads TGTGCCAGCAGTTTAGGGGACAGGGGGCCCAGCACTGAAGCTTTCTTT. Translating it yields CASSLGDRGPSTEAFF.

This chain connects TRBV28 to TRBJ1-1; 9 bases align to TRBD1. The trim removed 2 bases at V and 1 base at J, leaving 8 bases unmatched. Per the germline V gene, CDR1 is MDHEN and CDR2 is SYDVKM. This CDR3 contains 17 residues. The CDR3 coding sequence is TGTGCCAGCAGTTTAGGGGGACAGGGATACTCGAACACTGAAGCTTTCTTT. Its translation: CASSLGGQGYSNTEAFF.